Listed below are T cell receptor beta chains from one sample, sequenced in a study of T cell repertoires in cytomegalovirus infection. MiXCR, run by TCRdb on the reads, gives a single entry per CDR3 protein. The table has around 740,000 distinct CDR3 sequences, roughly a third seen once. The sequencing input was PBMCs. The receptors here all came from a human donor in good health (CMV status not recorded). Some clones in this sample may be carry-over from other donors' samples. Both conserved end residues are part of each CDR3. The order of the fields is J gene, V gene, clone size, D gene, CDR3 protein, CDR3 DNA. A D gene is named only where the DNA matches it firmly. Expanded clones are given a class, and other clones once, few, many or no size at all.

J gene: TRBJ1-1; V gene: TRBV6-8; clone size: -; D gene: -; CDR3 protein: CASSRSRGVQAEAFF; CDR3 DNA: TGTGCCAGCAGTAGGTCCCGCGGGGTCCAGGCTGAAGCTTTCTTT
J gene: TRBJ2-7; V gene: TRBV15; clone size: few; D gene: -; CDR3 protein: CATSQSASYEQYF; CDR3 DNA: TGTGCCACCAGCCAGAGCGCTTCCTACGAGCAGTACTTC
J gene: TRBJ1-3; V gene: TRBV10-3; clone size: -; D gene: -; CDR3 protein: CAISESSGLSSGNTIYF; CDR3 DNA: TGTGCCATCAGTGAGTCGAGCGGGTTGAGCTCTGGAAACACCATATATTTT
J gene: TRBJ2-7; V gene: TRBV10-3; clone size: -; D gene: -; CDR3 protein: CAISRDVGEQYF; CDR3 DNA: TGTGCCATCAGTCGGGACGTCGGGGAGCAGTACTTC
J gene: TRBJ2-3; V gene: TRBV19; clone size: few; D gene: TRBD2; CDR3 protein: CASSVRLAAKEDTQYF; CDR3 DNA: TGTGCCAGTAGTGTCAGACTAGCGGCGAAAGAAGATACGCAGTATTTT
J gene: TRBJ1-5; V gene: TRBV7-6; clone size: few; D gene: -; CDR3 protein: CASSLGLLVGLGVRGHQPQHF; CDR3 DNA: TGTGCCAGCAGCTTGGGTCTCTTAGTGGGGTTAGGGGTTCGGGGACATCAGCCCCAGCATTTT
J gene: TRBJ2-5; V gene: TRBV7-2; clone size: -; D gene: TRBD2; CDR3 protein: CASSSHRTSGFQETQYF; CDR3 DNA: TGTGCCAGCAGCTCCCATAGGACTAGCGGTTTTCAAGAGACCCAGTACTTC
J gene: TRBJ1-5; V gene: TRBV7-8; clone size: -; D gene: -; CDR3 protein: CASSLDTGTNQPQHF; CDR3 DNA: TGTGCCAGCAGCTTGGATACCGGGACAAATCAGCCCCAGCATTTT
J gene: TRBJ1-6; V gene: TRBV12-3/TRBV12-4; clone size: -; D gene: TRBD1; CDR3 protein: CASSRNGNRGINSPLHF; CDR3 DNA: TGTGCCAGCAGTCGCAACGGGAACAGGGGCATAAATTCACCCCTCCACTTT
J gene: TRBJ2-2; V gene: TRBV7-2; clone size: -; D gene: TRBD2; CDR3 protein: CASSLGTSGTNTGELFF; CDR3 DNA: TGTGCCAGCAGCCTTGGGACTAGCGGGACGAACACCGGGGAGCTGTTTTTT
J gene: TRBJ2-3; V gene: TRBV20-1; clone size: -; D gene: TRBD1; CDR3 protein: CSFQETGGTDTQYF; CDR3 DNA: TGCAGTTTCCAGGAGACAGGGGGGACAGATACGCAGTATTTT
J gene: TRBJ2-3; V gene: TRBV6-4; clone size: many; D gene: TRBD1; CDR3 protein: CASSDGQGGTDTQYF; CDR3 DNA: TGTGCCAGCAGTGACGGACAGGGGGGCACAGATACGCAGTATTTT
J gene: TRBJ2-2; V gene: TRBV7-6; clone size: many; D gene: TRBD2; CDR3 protein: CASSFPLAGGNTGELFF; CDR3 DNA: TGTGCCAGCAGCTTTCCTTTAGCGGGGGGGAACACCGGGGAGCTGTTTTTT
J gene: TRBJ1-1; V gene: TRBV5-5; clone size: -; D gene: -; CDR3 protein: CASSLRQALNTEAFF; CDR3 DNA: TGTGCCAGCAGCTTGAGGCAGGCCCTGAACACTGAAGCTTTCTTT
J gene: TRBJ2-1; V gene: TRBV28; clone size: -; D gene: TRBD2; CDR3 protein: CASRAGLLSYNEQFF; CDR3 DNA: TGTGCCAGCAGGGCGGGACTACTCTCCTACAATGAGCAGTTCTTC
J gene: TRBJ2-2; V gene: TRBV5-8; clone size: few; D gene: TRBD2; CDR3 protein: CASSFSGSKAGELFF; CDR3 DNA: TGTGCCAGCAGCTTTAGCGGGAGCAAAGCCGGGGAGCTGTTTTTT
J gene: TRBJ2-1; V gene: TRBV30; clone size: -; D gene: TRBD2; CDR3 protein: CAWSPTGLAGGRNEQFF; CDR3 DNA: TGTGCCTGGAGTCCCACGGGACTAGCGGGGGGGCGTAATGAGCAGTTCTTC
J gene: TRBJ2-7; V gene: TRBV5-1; clone size: -; D gene: TRBD1; CDR3 protein: CASSIPGTGGYDEQYF; CDR3 DNA: TGCGCCAGCAGCATCCCCGGGACAGGGGGCTACGACGAGCAGTACTTC
J gene: TRBJ2-4; V gene: TRBV19; clone size: -; D gene: -; CDR3 protein: CASRARVAGDIQYF; CDR3 DNA: TGTGCCAGTAGGGCCCGGGTCGCCGGGGACATTCAGTACTTC
J gene: TRBJ1-1; V gene: TRBV20-1; clone size: -; D gene: -; CDR3 protein: CSASQGTLNTEAFF; CDR3 DNA: TGCAGTGCTAGCCAGGGGACCCTAAACACTGAAGCTTTCTTT
J gene: TRBJ2-1; V gene: TRBV20-1; clone size: -; D gene: TRBD2; CDR3 protein: CSALDSGRTNNEQFF; CDR3 DNA: TGCAGTGCCCTCGATAGCGGGAGAACTAACAATGAGCAGTTCTTC
J gene: TRBJ1-2; V gene: TRBV11-1; clone size: few; D gene: -; CDR3 protein: CASSFSYSDYGYTF; CDR3 DNA: TGTGCCAGCAGCTTCTCCTACAGTGACTATGGCTACACCTTC
J gene: TRBJ2-1; V gene: TRBV6-5; clone size: few; D gene: -; CDR3 protein: CASSYSGELDEQFF; CDR3 DNA: TGTGCCAGCAGTTACTCGGGGGAGTTGGATGAGCAGTTCTTC
J gene: TRBJ1-6; V gene: TRBV6-6; clone size: many; D gene: -; CDR3 protein: CASSSGRDSPLHF; CDR3 DNA: TGTGCCAGCAGTTCGGGGAGAGATTCACCCCTCCACTTT
J gene: TRBJ2-5; V gene: TRBV28; clone size: few; D gene: -; CDR3 protein: CASRPTGSGTQYF; CDR3 DNA: TGTGCCAGCAGACCCACAGGGAGTGGGACCCAGTACTTC
J gene: TRBJ2-2; V gene: TRBV7-9; clone size: few; D gene: TRBD1; CDR3 protein: CASLDDRVGNTGELFF; CDR3 DNA: TGTGCCAGCCTTGACGACAGGGTGGGGAACACCGGGGAGCTGTTTTTT
J gene: TRBJ2-5; V gene: TRBV3-1; clone size: -; D gene: -; CDR3 protein: CASSQLPRNQETQYF; CDR3 DNA: TGTGCCAGCAGCCAACTCCCGCGGAATCAAGAGACCCAGTACTTC
J gene: TRBJ1-5; V gene: TRBV6-1; clone size: -; D gene: -; CDR3 protein: CASSEDSHNQPQHF; CDR3 DNA: TGTGCCAGCAGTGAGGACAGCCATAATCAGCCCCAGCATTTT
J gene: TRBJ2-5; V gene: TRBV2; clone size: -; D gene: -; CDR3 protein: CAIPPRTAGETQYF; CDR3 DNA: TGTGCCATACCGCCTAGGACGGCGGGCGAGACCCAGTACTTC
J gene: TRBJ1-5; V gene: TRBV7-2; clone size: few; D gene: TRBD1; CDR3 protein: CASSVWDSDLRNQPQHF; CDR3 DNA: TGTGCCAGCAGCGTATGGGACAGTGATTTAAGGAATCAGCCCCAGCATTTT
J gene: TRBJ2-5; V gene: TRBV11-2; clone size: -; D gene: -; CDR3 protein: CASSLGGTGQEAQYF; CDR3 DNA: TGTGCCAGCAGCTTAGGGGGCACGGGTCAAGAGGCCCAGTACTTC
J gene: TRBJ1-1; V gene: TRBV28; clone size: many; D gene: TRBD1; CDR3 protein: CASSLSNRGEAFF; CDR3 DNA: TGTGCCAGCAGTTTAAGCAACAGGGGAGAAGCTTTCTTT
J gene: TRBJ1-6; V gene: TRBV6-6; clone size: once; D gene: -; CDR3 protein: CASSYLPGHGASPLHF; CDR3 DNA: TGTGCCAGCAGTTACCTTCCGGGACATGGGGCCTCACCCCTCCACTTT
J gene: TRBJ2-7; V gene: TRBV20-1; clone size: -; D gene: TRBD2; CDR3 protein: CSASLAGAPSYEQYF; CDR3 DNA: TGCAGTGCTAGCCTAGCGGGGGCCCCCTCCTACGAGCAGTACTTC
J gene: TRBJ1-1; V gene: TRBV7-8; clone size: many; D gene: -; CDR3 protein: CASSLAGQLNTEAFF; CDR3 DNA: TGTGCCAGCAGCTTAGCAGGGCAGCTGAACACTGAAGCTTTCTTT
J gene: TRBJ2-7; V gene: TRBV29-1; clone size: -; D gene: -; CDR3 protein: CSVEGAHEQYF; CDR3 DNA: TGCAGCGTTGAAGGGGCACACGAGCAGTACTTC
J gene: TRBJ2-3; V gene: TRBV7-6; clone size: -; D gene: -; CDR3 protein: CASSLNRESTDTQYF; CDR3 DNA: TGTGCCAGCAGCTTAAACCGAGAAAGCACAGATACGCAGTATTTT
J gene: TRBJ1-1; V gene: TRBV7-2; clone size: -; D gene: -; CDR3 protein: CASSLGWGEKAYTEAFF; CDR3 DNA: TGTGCCAGCAGCTTAGGATGGGGGGAAAAGGCGTACACTGAAGCTTTCTTT
J gene: TRBJ2-1; V gene: TRBV19; clone size: few; D gene: TRBD2; CDR3 protein: CASQLAGSYNEQFF; CDR3 DNA: TGTGCCAGCCAACTAGCGGGGTCTTACAATGAGCAGTTCTTC